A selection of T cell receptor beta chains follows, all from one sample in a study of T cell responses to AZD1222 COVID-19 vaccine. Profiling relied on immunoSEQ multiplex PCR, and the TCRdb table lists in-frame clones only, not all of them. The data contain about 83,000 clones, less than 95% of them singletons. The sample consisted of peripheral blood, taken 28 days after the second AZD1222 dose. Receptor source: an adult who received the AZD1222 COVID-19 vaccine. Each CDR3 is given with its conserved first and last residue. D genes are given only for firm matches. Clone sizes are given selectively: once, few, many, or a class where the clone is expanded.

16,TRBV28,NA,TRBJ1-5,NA,CASSLLRGAGNQPQHF,TGTGCCAGCAGTTTATTGAGGGGCGCAGGTAATCAGCCCCAGCATTTT
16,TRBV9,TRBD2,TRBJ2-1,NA,CASSYSGTSYYNEQFF,TGTGCCAGCAGCTACTCCGGGACTAGCTACTACAATGAGCAGTTCTTC
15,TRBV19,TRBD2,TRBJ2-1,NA,CASSMKLAGYNEQFF,TGTGCCAGTAGTATGAAACTAGCGGGTTACAATGAGCAGTTCTTC
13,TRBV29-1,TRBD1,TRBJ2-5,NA,CSVESDRQETQYF,TGCAGCGTTGAGTCGGACAGGCAAGAGACCCAGTACTTC
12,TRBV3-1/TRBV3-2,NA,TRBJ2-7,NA,CASSQDLNEQYF,TGTGCCAGCAGCCAAGATCTGAACGAGCAGTACTTC
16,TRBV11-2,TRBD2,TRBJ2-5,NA,CASSPGTSGAQETQYF,TGTGCCAGCAGCCCCGGGACTAGCGGGGCCCAAGAGACCCAGTACTTC
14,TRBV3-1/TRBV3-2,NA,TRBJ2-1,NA,CASSHSGDFNEQFF,TGTGCCAGCAGCCACTCGGGGGACTTCAATGAGCAGTTCTTC
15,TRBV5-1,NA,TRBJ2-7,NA,CASSLAASGSHEQYF,TGCGCCAGCAGCTTGGCCGCTTCCGGCAGCCACGAGCAGTACTTC
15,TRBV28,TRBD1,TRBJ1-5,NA,CASNHRDRPGQPQHF,TGTGCCAGCAACCACCGGGACAGGCCAGGTCAGCCCCAGCATTTT
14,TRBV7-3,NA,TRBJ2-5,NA,CASSYQAEQETQYF,TGTGCCAGCAGCTACCAAGCGGAACAAGAGACCCAGTACTTC
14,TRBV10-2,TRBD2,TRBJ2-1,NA,CASTLAGGFNEQFF,TGCGCCAGCACCTTAGCGGGAGGATTCAATGAGCAGTTCTTC
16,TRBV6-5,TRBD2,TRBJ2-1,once,CASSYSLAGGGDEQFF,TGTGCCAGCAGTTACAGTCTAGCGGGAGGGGGTGATGAGCAGTTCTTC
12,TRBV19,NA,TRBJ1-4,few,CASSIPAEKLFF,TGTGCCAGTAGTATACCGGCGGAAAAACTGTTTTTT
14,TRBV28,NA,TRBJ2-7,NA,CASTQAWGSYEQYF,TGTGCCAGCACCCAAGCCTGGGGATCCTACGAGCAGTACTTC
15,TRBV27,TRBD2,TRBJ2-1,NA,CASSAGTSGRLEQFF,TGTGCCAGCAGTGCCGGGACTAGCGGGAGGCTTGAGCAGTTCTTC
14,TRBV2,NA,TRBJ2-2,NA,CASRVDLITGELFF,TGTGCCAGCAGGGTGGACTTGATCACCGGGGAGCTGTTTTTT
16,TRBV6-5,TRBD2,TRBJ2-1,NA,CASSYLAGGDYNEQFF,TGTGCCAGCAGTTACCTGGCGGGGGGGGACTACAATGAGCAGTTCTTC
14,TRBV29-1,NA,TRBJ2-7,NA,CSVRTSAFSYEQYF,TGCAGCGTTCGGACCTCGGCTTTCTCCTACGAGCAGTACTTC
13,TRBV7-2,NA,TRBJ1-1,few,CASSLWADGAAFF,TGTGCCAGCAGCTTATGGGCGGACGGGGCCGCTTTCTTT
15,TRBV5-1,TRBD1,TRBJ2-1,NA,CASSSPGQGNNEQFF,TGCGCCAGCAGCTCGCCGGGACAGGGTAACAATGAGCAGTTCTTC
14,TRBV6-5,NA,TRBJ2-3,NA,CASSFLIRPDTQYF,TGTGCCAGCAGTTTCCTAATTAGGCCAGATACGCAGTATTTT
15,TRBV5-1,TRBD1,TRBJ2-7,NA,CASSLDRGKPYEQYF,TGCGCCAGCAGCTTGGACAGGGGGAAACCCTACGAGCAGTACTTC
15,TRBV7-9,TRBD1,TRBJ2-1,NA,CASSPLGQGGHEQFF,TGTGCCAGCAGCCCCCTGGGACAGGGGGGACATGAGCAGTTCTTC
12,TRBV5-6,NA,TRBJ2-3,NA,CASSDLTDTQYF,TGTGCCAGCAGCGATCTTACAGATACGCAGTATTTT
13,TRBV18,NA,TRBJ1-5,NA,CASSTDRNQPQHF,TGTGCCAGCTCGACAGACAGAAATCAGCCCCAGCATTTT
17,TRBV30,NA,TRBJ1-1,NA,CAWKPWRSGDVQGEAFF,TGTGCCTGGAAGCCGTGGCGGTCAGGGGATGTCCAGGGTGAAGCTTTCTTT
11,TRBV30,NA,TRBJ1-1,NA,CAWNLGTEAFF,TGTGCCTGGAACCTAGGGACTGAAGCTTTCTTT
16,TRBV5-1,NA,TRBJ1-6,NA,CASSLPRTDYNSPLHF,TGCGCCAGCAGCCTACCCCGGACAGATTATAATTCACCCCTCCACTTT
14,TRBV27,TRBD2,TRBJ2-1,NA,CASRTAGGGHEQFF,TGTGCCAGCAGAACAGCAGGCGGGGGGCATGAGCAGTTCTTC
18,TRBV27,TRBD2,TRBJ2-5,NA,CASSPQIPSGRYQETQYF,TGTGCCAGCAGTCCACAAATCCCTAGCGGGAGATACCAAGAGACCCAGTACTTC
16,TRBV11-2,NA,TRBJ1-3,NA,CASSLAPRNSGNTIYF,TGTGCCAGCAGCTTAGCGCCTCGCAACTCTGGAAACACCATATATTTT
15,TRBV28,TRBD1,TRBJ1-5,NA,CASRRTGASNQPQHF,TGTGCCAGCAGAAGGACAGGGGCGAGCAATCAGCCCCAGCATTTT
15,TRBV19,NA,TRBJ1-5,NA,CASKPRGTSNQPQHF,TGTGCCAGTAAACCCCGCGGGACTAGCAATCAGCCCCAGCATTTT
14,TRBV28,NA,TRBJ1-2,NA,CASSPAGRAYGYTF,TGTGCCAGCAGTCCCGCAGGAAGAGCCTATGGCTACACCTTC
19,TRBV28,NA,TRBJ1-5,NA,CASRTLQGTAGSSNQPQHF,TGTGCCAGCAGGACTCTTCAGGGGACGGCGGGTTCCAGCAATCAGCCCCAGCATTTT
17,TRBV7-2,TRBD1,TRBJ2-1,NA,CASSHRQRQGVIHEQFF,TGTGCCAGCAGCCACCGCCAAAGACAGGGGGTAATCCATGAGCAGTTCTTC
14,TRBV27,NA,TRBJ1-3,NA,CASSPTGPGNTIYF,TGTGCCAGCAGCCCCACCGGACCCGGAAACACCATATATTTT
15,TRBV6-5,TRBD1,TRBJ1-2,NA,CASRLGQGAGYGYTF,TGTGCCAGCAGACTCGGACAGGGGGCTGGGTATGGCTACACCTTC
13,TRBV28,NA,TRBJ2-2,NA,CASFRRDTGELFF,TGTGCCAGCTTCCGCAGGGACACCGGGGAGCTGTTTTTT
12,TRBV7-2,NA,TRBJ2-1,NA,CASRGGANEQFF,TGTGCCAGCAGGGGGGGTGCTAATGAGCAGTTCTTC
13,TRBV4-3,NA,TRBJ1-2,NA,CASSQVQGRGYTF,TGCGCCAGCAGCCAAGTTCAGGGGCGCGGCTACACCTTC
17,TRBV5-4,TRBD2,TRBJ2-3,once,CASSWTSGRRGTDTQYF,TGTGCCAGCAGCTGGACTAGCGGGAGGAGGGGCACAGATACGCAGTATTTT
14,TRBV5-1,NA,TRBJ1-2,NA,CASSPRDGNYGYTF,TGCGCCAGCAGCCCGCGGGACGGGAACTATGGCTACACCTTC
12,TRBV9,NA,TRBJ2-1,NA,CASSTVNNEQFF,TGTGCCAGCAGCACCGTAAACAATGAGCAGTTCTTC
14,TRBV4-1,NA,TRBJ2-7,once,CASSQGGPSYEQYF,TGCGCCAGCAGCCAAGGGGGGCCCAGCTACGAGCAGTACTTC
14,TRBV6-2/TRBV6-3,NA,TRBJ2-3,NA,CASSFGRAPDTQYF,TGTGCCAGCAGTTTTGGCCGCGCTCCAGATACGCAGTATTTT
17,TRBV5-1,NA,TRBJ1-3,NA,CASSLWGPEKTGNTIYF,TGCGCCAGCAGCTTGTGGGGACCCGAAAAAACTGGAAACACCATATATTTT
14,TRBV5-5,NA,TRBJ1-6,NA,CASSLGPGGSPLHF,TGTGCCAGCAGCTTGGGCCCCGGCGGTTCACCCCTCCACTTT
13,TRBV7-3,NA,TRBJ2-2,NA,CASSLSNTGELFF,TGTGCCAGCAGCTTGTCCAACACCGGGGAGCTGTTTTTT
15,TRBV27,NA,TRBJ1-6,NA,CASSLSTSPNSPLHF,TGTGCCAGCAGTTTATCGACAAGCCCAAACTCACCCCTCCACTTT
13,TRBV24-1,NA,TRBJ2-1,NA,CATSDLLYNEQFF,TGTGCCACCAGTGATTTGCTCTACAATGAGCAGTTCTTC
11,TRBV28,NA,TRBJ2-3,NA,CASTFSDTQYF,TGTGCCAGCACCTTTAGTGATACGCAGTATTTT
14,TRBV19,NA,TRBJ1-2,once,CASSIDGPSYGYTF,TGTGCCAGTAGTATAGATGGCCCCAGCTATGGCTACACCTTC
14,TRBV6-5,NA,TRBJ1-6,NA,CASSYSNGNSPLHF,TGTGCCAGCAGTTACTCGAATGGCAATTCACCCCTCCACTTT
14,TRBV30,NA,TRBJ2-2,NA,CAWSVSREFGELFF,TGTGCCTGGAGTGTATCCCGAGAATTTGGGGAGCTGTTTTTT
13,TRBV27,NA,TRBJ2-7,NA,CASRRGNLYEQYF,TGTGCCAGCAGGCGCGGGAACCTCTACGAGCAGTACTTC
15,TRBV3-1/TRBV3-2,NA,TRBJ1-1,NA,CASSHPQGGGTEAFF,TGTGCCAGCAGCCATCCCCAGGGAGGAGGGACTGAAGCTTTCTTT
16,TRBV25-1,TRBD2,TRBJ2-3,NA,CASSILAGAGTDTQYF,TGTGCCAGCAGTATTCTAGCGGGAGCCGGCACAGATACGCAGTATTTT
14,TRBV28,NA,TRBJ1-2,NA,CASSAPGPNYGYTF,TGTGCCAGTAGCGCTCCGGGTCCTAACTATGGCTACACCTTC